This T cell receptor beta chain emerged from a study of blood T cell repertoires in COVID-19 (dated by TCRdb to the early 2020s). At the level of the whole study: Samples covering the acute and convalescent phases of COVID-19 were provided by collaborators in the United States, Italy and Spain. The prospective study material was composed of cDNA or gDNA derived from T cells, B-cell-depleted T cells, or PBMCs. Deeply sampled blood TCRbeta repertoires from subjects exposed to, actively infected with, or recovered from COVID-19 were included in the dataset. The repertoires were released in a freely available public database meant as a resource for research on the immune response to SARS-CoV-2. The samples were drawn from two sources: the first 160 participants of the ongoing ImmuneRACE study, and 1,254 subjects contributed by 6 global collaborators. Sample metadata almost always included a de-identified subject ID, COVID-19 status, age in years and sex. Where HLA class I and class II types were available, the types were taken from metadata supplied by the sample provider, not from assay-based typing. What the work shows at the level of the full study, not this receptor alone: The quantity of clinical and demographic metadata differed by source and by participant and was supplied without curation.

One collaborating source in Seattle enrolled patients during active infection and followed them longitudinally through the course of disease. Collaborating institutions collected whole blood in K2EDTA tubes following their own protocols. For TCRbeta analysis, collaborators shipped samples in one of three forms: frozen whole blood, isolated PBMCs, or DNA extracted from either of those sample types. The immunoSEQ Assay, a bias-controlled multiplex PCR, was used to amplify TCRbeta CDR3 regions from genomic DNA. In the original analysis: Within the assay, amplification of reference gene primers was used to estimate how many nucleated cells each sample contained. To quantify the absolute abundance of each unique TCRbeta CDR3 rearrangement, sequence reads were collapsed and filtered. For each sample, productive Simpson clonality was calculated as the square root of Simpson's diversity index across productive rearrangements. TCRdb mirrors the immuneACCESS table, restricted to in-frame sequences. Some clones are absent from its copies; in checked studies, under half trace to an unresolved V gene, and the reason for the others is unknown. V and J calls and clone size are as listed in that table; D and trimming were resolved from the DNA. The sample table contains about 280,000 clones; only one count was recorded for roughly 90% of them. 10% to 15% of the sample lies in the top ten.

With respect to this clone: Its antigen has not been determined. No quality values exist for individual bases; no much larger clone is one base distant.

For CDR1 and CDR2, the germline V gene lists SNHLY and FYNNEI. The junction carries 10 bases between V and J, which are trimmed by 7 bases and 6 bases respectively. From the cysteine up to the phenylalanine, the CDR3 has a length of 11 residues. The DNA shown is the 33-base CDR3, in frame from base 1. Here the chain combines TRBV2 and TRBJ2-7; no D gene can be assigned with confidence. Sequencing was done on a sample of peripheral blood. The TCR sequence derives from a woman in her seventies with COVID-19, enrolled during active disease. The bases are TGTGCCAGCAACCCTCCGGGCGAGCAGTACTTC. It encodes CASNPPGEQYF.